Each of the 22 T cell receptor beta chains below was sequenced from the same sample in a study of blood T cell repertoires in COVID-19 (dated by TCRdb to the early 2020s). Libraries came from the immunoSEQ multiplex PCR assay. Not all clones reach the TCRdb copy of this immuneACCESS table, which keeps in-frame sequences only. Checked studies attribute under half of the gap to unresolved V genes and leave the rest unexplained. In this sample the table shows approximately 230,000 clones, about four fifths of which occur a single time. The leading ten clones occupy 4.5% to 7% of the sample. Material for sequencing was peripheral blood. The receptors here all came from an elderly man with acute or convalescent COVID-19.

This rearrangement joins TRBV27 to TRBJ2-3, with a weak D call TRBD2 (7 bases). From germline, CDR1 is MNHEY and CDR2 SMNVEV (reference sequence). V was clipped by 2 bases and J by 4 bases, with 16 bases between them. The CDR3 runs 16 residues. The CDR3 sequence: CASSLTGGLVSDTQYF. DNA for the CDR3: TGTGCCAGCAGTTTAACCGGGGGGCTGGTGTCAGATACGCAGTATTTT.

A few counts support this clone. This sequence joins TRBV27 and TRBJ2-7; D gene ambiguous. Germline V gives CDR1 MNHEY, CDR2 SMNVEV (reference sequence). Trimming shortened V by 6 bases and J by 2 bases, and 5 bases separated the two germline ends. CDR3 length: 11 amino acids. CDR3 in DNA: TGTGCCAGCAGCTACGCCTACGAGCAGTACTTC. It specifies CASSYAYEQYF.

This clone was detected only a few times. The CDR3 spells CASSLNSPYYEQYF. In nucleotides, the CDR3 is TGCGCCAGCAGCTTGAACAGCCCGTACTACGAGCAGTACTTC. The chain joins TRBV5-1 to TRBJ2-7; no definite D call. This CDR3 is 14 amino acids long. Trimming left V 1 base short and J 3 bases short, with 11 bases between. Germline-derived CDR1 and CDR2 are SGHRS and YFSETQ. The full variable domain, completed using reference TRBV5-1 and TRBJ2-7, is KAGVTQTPRYLIKTRGQQVTLSCSPISGHRSVSWYQQTPGQGLQFLFEYFSETQRNKGNFPGRFSGRQFSNSRSEMNVSTLELGDSALYLCASSLNSPYYEQYFGPGTRLTVT.

CDR3 residues: CASSLDHRGGAFF. The CDR3 DNA reads as TGTGCCAGCAGCTTAGACCACCGGGGTGGAGCTTTCTTT. V usage is TRBV7-9 and J usage is TRBJ1-1; D remains ambiguous. Looked up from germline, CDR1 is SEHNR and CDR2 is FQNEAQ (reference sequence). The germline V and J ends were trimmed by 1 base and 10 bases, with 13 bases remaining between them. The CDR3 extends over 13 amino acids.

The CDR3 nucleotides read TGTGCCAGCAGCCAAGAAACACTAGTCGCAGATACGCAGTATTTT. Protein sequence: CASSQETLVADTQYF. The V and J genes are TRBV14 and TRBJ2-3, with D possibly being TRBD2 (5 bases). V lost 0 bases to trimming and J lost 4 bases, with 11 bases between them. Germline CDR1 and CDR2: SGHDN and FVKESK. The length of the CDR3 is 15 residues.

The rearrangement joins TRBV27 to TRBJ2-2, with 10 bases that match TRBD1. V dropped 6 bases and J dropped 4; count of bases not matched to a gene: 8. The CDR3 has 16 amino acids. Germline V gene data show CDR1 as MNHEY and CDR2 as SMNVEV (reference sequence). The CDR3 is CASRRETGGGTGELFF. The CDR3 DNA sequence: TGTGCCAGCAGGCGAGAGACAGGGGGCGGCACCGGGGAGCTGTTTTTT.

This chain connects TRBV7-9 to TRBJ2-7, with 14 positions matching TRBD2. Germline V gene lookup returns CDR1 SEHNR and CDR2 FQNEAQ (reference sequence). The CDR3 runs 16 residues. V was pared by 5 bases and J by 2 bases, with 5 bases of the junction left unmatched. CDR3 nucleotide sequence: TGTGCCAGCAGCCCGAAGACTAGCGGGAGGGCCTACGAGCAGTACTTC. Translated, it gives CASSPKTSGRAYEQYF.

A few counts support this clone. J is TRBJ1-1 and V is TRBV4-1; D is uncertain. Trimming left V 0 bases short and J 8 bases short, with 7 bases between. The CDR3 is 12 residues long. The V gene's germline CDR1 is MGHRA and CDR2 YSYEKL. CDR3 sequence: CASSQDKSEAFF. In DNA form, the CDR3 reads TGCGCCAGCAGCCAAGATAAATCGGAAGCTTTCTTT.

This sequence joins TRBV28 and TRBJ2-7, with TRBD1 identical over 11 bases. Trimming at V came to 10 bases and at J to 3 bases, leaving 5 bases not matched to a gene. The CDR3 covers 13 residues. The V gene's germline CDR1 is MDHEN and CDR2 SYDVKM. CDR3 residues: CATTGQGVYEQYF. The CDR3 DNA reads as TGTGCCACCACGGGACAGGGGGTCTACGAGCAGTACTTC. Full variable domain (rest looked up from reference TRBV28 and TRBJ2-7): DVKVTQSSRYLVKRTGEKVFLECVQDMDHENMFWYRQDPGLGLRLIYFSYDVKMKEKGDIPEGYSVSREKKERFSLILESASTNQTSMYLCATTGQGVYEQYFGPGTRLTVT.

The rearrangement joins TRBV28 to TRBJ2-2; D uncertain. The V end lost 5 bases, the J end lost 0 bases, and 10 bases lay between the germline ends. CDR3 length: 15 residues. Germline V lookup: CDR1 MDHEN, CDR2 SYDVKM. The DNA for the CDR3 is TGTGCCAGCAGTGCGAGGTCCCCGAACACCGGGGAGCTGTTTTTT. It encodes CASSARSPNTGELFF.

This clone turned up a few times. J is TRBJ2-5 and V is TRBV5-6; D is unresolved. The ends were cut back, 1 base at V and 2 bases at J, with 6 bases in the middle. CDR1 and CDR2 (germline): SGHDT, YYEEEE. The CDR3 has 13 residues. CDR3 in DNA: TGTGCCAGCAGCTTGCGGTTTCAAGAGACCCAGTACTTC. As protein: CASSLRFQETQYF.

This clone was picked up a small number of times. This chain joins TRBV2 and TRBJ1-4, with 9 bases identical to TRBD1. CDR1 and CDR2 from the germline V gene are SNHLY and FYNNEI. V lost 6 bases to trimming and J lost 4 bases; unmatched junction nucleotides: 3. The CDR3 contains 14 residues. The CDR3 is CASRGTGFNEKLFF. For the CDR3, the DNA is TGTGCCAGCAGGGGGACAGGGTTTAATGAAAAACTGTTTTTT.

The genes are TRBV11-2 and TRBJ1-1; 7 nucleotides agree with TRBD1. The V gene end was trimmed by 1 base and the J gene end by 0 bases; junction bases not matched to a gene: 5. There are 16 residues in the CDR3. Germline CDR1 is SGHAT and CDR2 is FQNNGV. The CDR3 reads CASSLGRTGLNTEAFF. CDR3 nucleotides: TGTGCCAGCAGCTTAGGTCGGACAGGTCTGAACACTGAAGCTTTCTTT.

Here the CDR3 DNA reads TGTGCCAGTAGACCGCGGGGGATGGACTATGGCTACACCTTC. It encodes CASRPRGMDYGYTF. The V gene is TRBV19, the J gene TRBJ1-2, with a possible D match to TRBD1 (5 bases). V gave up 6 bases and J gave up 3 bases, with 14 bases separating them. Germline assignment: CDR1 LNHDA and CDR2 SQIVND (reference sequence). CDR3 length equals 14 residues.

The chain joins TRBV19 to TRBJ2-7, with D maybe TRBD1 (5 bases). Trimming left V 4 bases short and J 3 bases short, with 10 bases between. This CDR3 region has 13 residues. Germline V gives CDR1 LNHDA, CDR2 SQIVND (reference sequence). The DNA of the CDR3 is TGTGCCAGTAGTAAGGGCAGGGACTACGAGCAGTACTTC. Amino acid sequence: CASSKGRDYEQYF.

The J gene is TRBJ2-3, the V gene TRBV2; 12 bases are shared with TRBD2. This CDR3 has 17 amino acids. Germline trimming cut 4 bases from V and 6 bases from J; bases unmatched to any gene: 11. Per germline, CDR1 SNHLY and CDR2 FYNNEI. The CDR3 nucleotides read TGTGCCAGCAGTGCGGCCAGACTAGCGGGAGTTCGTGATACGCAGTATTTT. This gives the protein CASSAARLAGVRDTQYF.

This clone was recorded a few times. The rearrangement uses TRBV7-9 and TRBJ2-5, with TRBD2 matching 16 bases. V shed 5 bases, J shed 9 bases, and the junction held 3 bases outside the gene matches. The CDR3 consists of 14 residues. Germline V gene lookup returns CDR1 SEHNR and CDR2 FQNEAQ (reference sequence). CDR3 in DNA: TGTGCCAGCAGCCTCGGGACTAGCGGGAGGGCCCAGTACTTC. This codes for CASSLGTSGRAQYF. The variable domain in full, with the rest retrieved from reference TRBV7-9 and TRBJ2-5, is DTGVSQNPRHKITKRGQNVTFRCDPISEHNRLYWYRQTLGQGPEFLTYFQNEAQLEKSRLLSDRFSAERPKGSFSTLEIQRTEQGDSAMYLCASSLGTSGRAQYFGPGTRLLVL.

This chain links TRBV5-5 with TRBJ1-2, with 9 bases identical to TRBD1. CDR1 is SGHKS and CDR2 is YYEKEE in the germline V gene (reference sequence). The length of the CDR3 is 14 residues. V trimming: 6 bases; J trimming: 7 bases; junction bases outside the gene matches: 10. CDR3 residues: CASNPGQGRSGYTF. In nucleotides, the CDR3 is TGTGCCAGCAACCCAGGACAGGGGAGGTCTGGCTACACCTTC.

The V call is TRBV10-3, the J call TRBJ2-1, with D perhaps TRBD2 (6 bases). There are 13 residues in the CDR3. V shed 2 bases and J shed 10 bases, with 12 bases lying between them. Germline CDR1 ENHRY, CDR2 SYGVKD. CDR3 coding DNA: TGTGCCATCAGTGAGGAACGGGAGAAGGAGCAGTTCTTC. Its translation is CAISEEREKEQFF.

V and J are TRBV14 and TRBJ1-1; the D is unclear. Trimming removed 1 base at V and 8 bases at J, with 11 bases between. The CDR3 has 13 amino acids. Germline CDR1 reads SGHDN; CDR2 reads FVKESK. The CDR3 sequence: CASSQVWAGEAFF. The CDR3 coding sequence is TGTGCCAGCAGCCAAGTATGGGCGGGGGAAGCTTTCTTT. Using reference TRBV14 and TRBJ1-1 for the parts outside the CDR3, the full variable domain is EAGVTQFPSHSVIEKGQTVTLRCDPISGHDNLYWYRRVMGKEIKFLLHFVKESKQDESGMPNNRFLAERTGGTYSTLKVQPAELEDSGVYFCASSQVWAGEAFFGQGTRLTVV.

The chain is built from TRBV28 and TRBJ2-7; 13 nucleotides align to TRBD2. The CDR3 has 17 amino acids. Germline V gene sequence: CDR1 MDHEN, CDR2 SYDVKM. V shed 5 bases, J shed 0 bases, and the junction held 7 bases outside the gene matches. The CDR3 nucleotides are TGTGCCAGCAGTCTCGGGACTAGCGGGAAAAGCTCCTACGAGCAGTACTTC. Protein: CASSLGTSGKSSYEQYF.

This chain joins TRBV3-1 (or the pseudogene TRBV3-2) and TRBJ2-5; 12 bases map to TRBD2. With 3 bases clipped from V and 1 base from J, the junction kept 6 bases outside the gene matches. Germline CDR1 is LGHDT and CDR2 is YNNKEL (reference sequence). The CDR3 sequence is 17 residues long. CDR3 nucleotide sequence: TGTGCCAGCAGCCACGCCCGACTAGCGGGGGCCCAAGAGACCCAGTACTTC. Encoded protein: CASSHARLAGAQETQYF.